Listed below are T cell receptor beta chains from one sample, sequenced in a study of T cell clones after liver transplantation. The data were produced by immunoSEQ multiplex PCR, yet TCRdb's version contains in-frame clones alone and is incomplete. The data show roughly 100,000 clones, around 84% seen once. Sequenced material: CD4+ T cells from blood, taken around 50 months after liver transplant. Receptors originate from a human patient who received a liver transplant. The graft donor may have given rise to some T cells. Both conserved end residues are part of each CDR3. Fields, in order: D gene, clone size, J gene, V gene, CDR3 protein, CDR3 DNA. D genes are given only for firm matches. Rows may omit the clone size; those that give it use once, few, many or a size class.

TRBD2,-,TRBJ2-7,TRBV6-5,CASRWTSGNVEQYF,TGTGCCAGCAGGTGGACTAGCGGGAATGTCGAGCAGTACTTC
-,-,TRBJ1-5,TRBV10-1,CASSSTVDQPQHF,TGCGCCAGCAGTTCGACAGTTGATCAGCCCCAGCATTTT
TRBD1,-,TRBJ2-2,TRBV27,CASSRDRGDTGELFF,TGTGCCAGCAGCCGGGACAGGGGGGACACCGGGGAGCTGTTTTTT
-,-,TRBJ1-5,TRBV5-1,CASSLDWGNQPQHF,TGCGCCAGCAGCTTGGACTGGGGCAATCAGCCCCAGCATTTT
TRBD1,-,TRBJ1-1,TRBV7-9,CASSLVGTVNTEAFF,TGTGCCAGCAGCTTAGTGGGGACAGTGAACACTGAAGCTTTCTTT
TRBD1,-,TRBJ1-3,TRBV7-2,CASSLAGTGAGNTIYF,TGTGCCAGCAGCTTAGCCGGGACAGGGGCAGGAAACACCATATATTTT
-,-,TRBJ2-2,TRBV7-2,CASSFWGLVNTGELFF,TGTGCCAGCAGCTTTTGGGGGCTCGTGAACACCGGGGAGCTGTTTTTT
-,-,TRBJ2-1,TRBV5-4,CASSLSTGGGEQFF,TGTGCCAGCAGCCTGTCCACGGGGGGCGGGGAGCAGTTCTTC
-,-,TRBJ2-1,TRBV2,CASSEARGGSNEQFF,TGTGCCAGCAGTGAGGCCCGGGGTGGGAGCAATGAGCAGTTCTTC
-,-,TRBJ2-7,TRBV11-2,CASSLVAGFSYEQYF,TGTGCCAGCAGCTTAGTGGCAGGGTTCTCCTACGAGCAGTACTTC
-,-,TRBJ1-1,TRBV7-3,CASRQIAGTEAFF,TGTGCCAGCCGACAGATCGCTGGCACTGAAGCTTTCTTT
-,-,TRBJ1-1,TRBV19,CASQSFMNTEAFF,TGTGCCAGCCAGAGCTTTATGAACACTGAAGCTTTCTTT
-,-,TRBJ2-1,TRBV4-1,CASSLLGSRSYNEQFF,TGCGCCAGCAGCCTCCTCGGGAGTAGATCCTACAATGAGCAGTTCTTC
TRBD2,once,TRBJ2-3,TRBV6-1,CASSEVAATSGGTDTQYF,TGTGCCAGCAGTGAAGTGGCGGCGACTAGCGGGGGGACAGATACGCAGTATTTT
-,-,TRBJ1-4,TRBV18,CASQGLGNEKLFF,TGTGCCAGCCAGGGTTTGGGAAATGAAAAACTGTTTTTT
TRBD1,-,TRBJ2-6,TRBV10-1,CASSSDRAAGANVLTF,TGCGCCAGCAGTTCCGACAGGGCGGCCGGGGCCAACGTCCTGACTTTC
-,-,TRBJ2-2,TRBV7-9,CASSLKGTGELFF,TGTGCCAGCAGCCTTAAGGGCACCGGGGAGCTGTTTTTT
-,-,TRBJ2-5,TRBV7-2,CASSEQETQYF,TGTGCCAGCAGCGAACAAGAGACCCAGTACTTC
TRBD2,-,TRBJ2-1,TRBV5-1,CASSLVLAGVNEQFF,TGCGCCAGCAGCTTGGTCCTAGCGGGAGTTAATGAGCAGTTCTTC
TRBD1,-,TRBJ2-7,TRBV10-2,CASSVGTGKGYEQYF,TGCGCCAGCAGTGTTGGGACAGGGAAAGGCTACGAGCAGTACTTC
-,-,TRBJ2-1,TRBV5-6,CASSLRWHDYNEQFF,TGTGCCAGCAGCCTCCGGTGGCACGACTACAATGAGCAGTTCTTC
TRBD2,-,TRBJ2-2,TRBV5-1,CASSTSLAGKTGELFF,TGCGCCAGCAGCACCTCTTTAGCGGGAAAAACCGGGGAGCTGTTTTTT
-,once,TRBJ2-1,TRBV5-6,CASSLDRGSSYNEQFF,TGTGCCAGCAGCTTGGATCGGGGGTCTTCCTACAATGAGCAGTTCTTC
-,-,TRBJ1-5,TRBV6-1,CASSPLRVQPQHF,TGTGCCAGCAGTCCCCTCAGGGTTCAGCCCCAGCATTTT
-,-,TRBJ1-4,TRBV7-2,CASSLGHSNEKLFF,TGTGCCAGCAGCTTGGGACACTCAAATGAAAAACTGTTTTTT
TRBD1,-,TRBJ1-5,TRBV7-2,CASSPTGGNQPQHF,TGTGCCAGCAGCCCAACAGGGGGCAATCAGCCCCAGCATTTT
-,-,TRBJ2-1,TRBV7-2,CASSFRQAYNEQFF,TGTGCCAGCAGCTTCCGTCAAGCCTACAATGAGCAGTTCTTC
-,-,TRBJ2-1,TRBV6-6,CASRQVKYNEQFF,TGTGCCAGCAGACAGGTGAAATACAATGAGCAGTTCTTC
TRBD1,-,TRBJ2-1,TRBV5-1,CASSYPDKTDRILGSYNEQFF,TGCGCCAGCAGCTATCCCGACAAGACGGACAGGATCCTTGGTTCCTACAATGAGCAGTTCTTC
-,-,TRBJ2-5,TRBV7-2,CASSSKLGMETQYF,TGTGCCAGCAGCTCTAAACTGGGGATGGAGACCCAGTACTTC
-,once,TRBJ2-1,TRBV20-1,CSASRNEQFF,TGCAGTGCTAGTCGGAATGAGCAGTTCTTC
-,few,TRBJ2-7,TRBV7-8,CASSFRDEQYF,TGTGCCAGCAGCTTCCGAGACGAGCAGTACTTC
-,-,TRBJ1-5,TRBV6-6,CASSSTGSSDQPQHF,TGTGCCAGCAGTTCTACAGGTAGTTCGGATCAGCCCCAGCATTTT
-,-,TRBJ2-1,TRBV28,CASSLEYNEQFF,TGTGCCAGCAGTCTAGAATACAATGAGCAGTTCTTC
TRBD1,-,TRBJ1-4,TRBV4-2,CASSQERGTGNEKLFF,TGTGCCAGCAGCCAAGAGCGGGGGACAGGGAATGAAAAACTGTTTTTT
-,-,TRBJ1-1,TRBV14,CASSQGGSAFF,TGTGCCAGCAGCCAAGGGGGAAGCGCTTTCTTT
TRBD2,-,TRBJ2-3,TRBV18,CASSPGTSGRGTDTQYF,TGTGCCAGCTCACCAGGGACTAGCGGGAGAGGAACAGATACGCAGTATTTT
-,-,TRBJ2-6,TRBV15,CATSKFSSGANVLTF,TGTGCCACCAGCAAATTTTCCTCTGGGGCCAACGTCCTGACTTTC
TRBD2,-,TRBJ2-5,TRBV11-3,CASSPGLAGSQETQYF,TGTGCCAGCAGCCCCGGGCTAGCGGGGTCCCAAGAGACCCAGTACTTC
TRBD1,-,TRBJ2-1,TRBV9,CASSVGQVGNEQFF,TGTGCCAGCAGCGTTGGACAGGTCGGCAATGAGCAGTTCTTC